These 5 T cell receptor beta chains share one sample of origin, sequenced in a study of OX40 agonist ivuxolimab in advanced cancers. Profiling relied on immunoSEQ multiplex PCR, and the TCRdb table lists in-frame clones only, not all of them. The sample has around 72,000 clones, around 84% seen once. The sample was CD4+ or CD8+ T cells sorted from blood, taken in a trial of the OX40 agonist ivuxolimab. Receptor source: an adult with an advanced solid tumor such as melanoma, head and neck, liver or kidney cancer.

This CDR3 reads CASSDSIGTGGSYGYTF. CDR3 nucleotides: TGTGCCAGCAGTGACTCGATTGGCACAGGGGGCAGCTATGGCTACACCTTC. The chain employs TRBV6-4 and TRBJ1-2; 9 bases align to TRBD1. V was clipped by 0 bases and J by 4 bases; unmatched bases: 9. The CDR3 consists of 17 residues. Germline values: CDR1 MRHNA, CDR2 SNTAGT.

As for this clone: A junction end diverges from the germline sequence, so it may reflect a read error. The chain uses TRBV5-1 and TRBJ1-3; D possibly corresponds to TRBD1 (5 bases). There are 16 residues in the CDR3. CDR1 is SGHRS and CDR2 is YFSETQ in the germline V gene. CDR3 loop: CASSLSGTASGSTIYF. As DNA, the CDR3 is TGCGCCAGCAGCTTGTCCGGGACGGCCTCTGGAAGCACCATATATTTT.

V and J are TRBV10-3 and TRBJ2-7, with 7 bases identical to TRBD1. The ends lost 5 bases at V and 1 base at J; junction bases unmatched: 5. The CDR3 covers 14 residues. The germline gives CDR1 ENHRY, CDR2 SYGVKD. DNA of the CDR3: TGTGCCATCAGTAGTAGACAGGGATCCTACGAGCAGTACTTC. It yields the protein CAISSRQGSYEQYF.

The gene calls are TRBV19 and TRBJ1-5; weak D call: TRBD1 (6 bases). In germline, CDR1 is LNHDA, CDR2 SQIVND (reference sequence). The CDR3 is 15 amino acids. V shed 7 bases and J shed 2 bases, with 15 bases lying between them. The CDR3 protein is CASKEGGWRNQPQHF. CDR3 nucleotide sequence: TGTGCCAGTAAAGAAGGGGGTTGGCGCAATCAGCCCCAGCATTTT.

The chain couples TRBV5-1 to TRBJ2-3; D is possibly TRBD2 (5 bases). V was trimmed by 0 bases and J by 6 bases, leaving 14 bases between them. Germline lookup yields CDR1 SGHRS and CDR2 YFSETQ. The CDR3 is 15 residues long. DNA of the CDR3: TGCGCCAGCAGCTTGGTGTCTAGCCGGATGGATACGCAGTATTTT. It translates to CASSLVSSRMDTQYF.